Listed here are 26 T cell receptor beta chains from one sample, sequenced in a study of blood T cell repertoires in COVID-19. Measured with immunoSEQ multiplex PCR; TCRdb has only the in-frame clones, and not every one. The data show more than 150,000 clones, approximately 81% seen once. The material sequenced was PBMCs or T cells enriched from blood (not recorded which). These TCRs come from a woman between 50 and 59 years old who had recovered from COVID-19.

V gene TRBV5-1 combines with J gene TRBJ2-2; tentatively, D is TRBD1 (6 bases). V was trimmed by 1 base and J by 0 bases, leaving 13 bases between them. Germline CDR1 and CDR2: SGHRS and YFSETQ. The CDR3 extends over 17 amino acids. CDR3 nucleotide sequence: TGCGCCAGCAGCTTGACGGTTACAGGGCCGAACACCGGGGAGCTGTTTTTT. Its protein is CASSLTVTGPNTGELFF.

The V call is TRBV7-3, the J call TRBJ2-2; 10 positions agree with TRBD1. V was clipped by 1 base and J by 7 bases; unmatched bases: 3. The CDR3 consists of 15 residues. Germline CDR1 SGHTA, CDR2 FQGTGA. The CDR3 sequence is CASSLRGQGIGELFF. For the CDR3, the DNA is TGTGCCAGCAGCTTAAGGGGACAGGGGATCGGGGAGCTGTTTTTT.

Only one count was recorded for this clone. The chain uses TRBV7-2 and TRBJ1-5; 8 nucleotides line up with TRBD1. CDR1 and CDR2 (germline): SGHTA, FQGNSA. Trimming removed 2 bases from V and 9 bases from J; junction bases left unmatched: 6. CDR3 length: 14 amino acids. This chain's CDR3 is CASSLQDRGGPQHF. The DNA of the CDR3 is TGTGCCAGCAGCTTACAAGACAGGGGAGGGCCCCAGCATTTT. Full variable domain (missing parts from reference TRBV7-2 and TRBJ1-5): GAGVSQSPSNKVTEKGKDVELRCDPISGHTALYWYRQSLGQGLEFLIYFQGNSAPDKSGLPSDRFSAERTGGSVSTLTIQRTQQEDSAVYLCASSLQDRGGPQHFGDGTRLSIL.

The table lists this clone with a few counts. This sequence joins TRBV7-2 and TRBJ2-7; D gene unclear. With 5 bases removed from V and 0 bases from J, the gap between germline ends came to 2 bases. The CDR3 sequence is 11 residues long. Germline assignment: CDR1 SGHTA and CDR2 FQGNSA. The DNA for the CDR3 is TGTGCCAGCAGCCGCTCCTACGAGCAGTACTTC. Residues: CASSRSYEQYF.

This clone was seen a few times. CDR3 DNA sequence: TGTGCCAGCATGTTTAGCGGGAGGGACACCGGGGAGCTGTTTTTT. This sequence encodes CASMFSGRDTGELFF. The rearrangement links TRBV7-8 to TRBJ2-2; TRBD2 matches at 11 bases. The CDR3 runs 15 residues. V shed 7 bases, J shed 3 bases, and the junction held 4 bases outside the gene matches. Germline CDR1 reads SGHVS; CDR2 reads FQNEAQ.

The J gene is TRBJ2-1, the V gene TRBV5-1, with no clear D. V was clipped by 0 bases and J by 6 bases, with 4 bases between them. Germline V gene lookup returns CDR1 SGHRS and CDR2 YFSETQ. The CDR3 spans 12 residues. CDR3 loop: CASSLAFNEQFF. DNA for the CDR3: TGCGCCAGCAGCTTGGCCTTCAATGAGCAGTTCTTC.

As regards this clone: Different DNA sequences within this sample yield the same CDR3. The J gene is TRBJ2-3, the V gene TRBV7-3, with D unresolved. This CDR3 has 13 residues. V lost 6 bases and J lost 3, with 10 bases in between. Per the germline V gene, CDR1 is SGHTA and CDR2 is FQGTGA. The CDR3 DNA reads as TGTGCCAGCAGTACTGGGCCGACAGATACGCAGTATTTT. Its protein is CASSTGPTDTQYF.

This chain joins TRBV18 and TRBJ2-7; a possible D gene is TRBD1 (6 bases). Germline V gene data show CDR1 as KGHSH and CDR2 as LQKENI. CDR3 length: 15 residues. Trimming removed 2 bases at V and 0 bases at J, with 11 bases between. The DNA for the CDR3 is TGTGCCAGCTCACCAACAGGGCTCAGCTCCTACGAGCAGTACTTC. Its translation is CASSPTGLSSYEQYF.

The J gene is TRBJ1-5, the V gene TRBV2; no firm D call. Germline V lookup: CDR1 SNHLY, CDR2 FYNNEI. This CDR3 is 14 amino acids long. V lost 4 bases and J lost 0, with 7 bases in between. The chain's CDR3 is CASSGIGSNQPQHF. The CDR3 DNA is TGTGCCAGCAGTGGCATCGGTAGCAATCAGCCCCAGCATTTT.

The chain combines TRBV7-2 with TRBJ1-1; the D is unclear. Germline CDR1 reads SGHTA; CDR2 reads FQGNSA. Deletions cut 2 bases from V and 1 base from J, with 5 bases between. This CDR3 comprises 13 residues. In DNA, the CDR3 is TGTGCCAGCAGCTTACGGGGGAACACTGAAGCTTTCTTT. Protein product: CASSLRGNTEAFF.

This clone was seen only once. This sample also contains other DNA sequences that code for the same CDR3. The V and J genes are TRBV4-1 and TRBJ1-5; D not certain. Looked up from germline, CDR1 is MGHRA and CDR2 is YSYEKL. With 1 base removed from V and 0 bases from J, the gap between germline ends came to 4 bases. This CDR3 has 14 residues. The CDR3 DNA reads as TGCGCCAGCAGCCAAGCGGGTAGCAATCAGCCCCAGCATTTT. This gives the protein CASSQAGSNQPQHF.

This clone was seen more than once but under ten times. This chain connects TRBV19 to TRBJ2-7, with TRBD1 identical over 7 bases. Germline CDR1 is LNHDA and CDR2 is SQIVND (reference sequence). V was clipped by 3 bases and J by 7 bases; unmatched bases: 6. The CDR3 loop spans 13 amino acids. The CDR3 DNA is TGTGCCAGTAGTATGCAGGGGGTAGGGGAGCAGTACTTC. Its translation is CASSMQGVGEQYF.

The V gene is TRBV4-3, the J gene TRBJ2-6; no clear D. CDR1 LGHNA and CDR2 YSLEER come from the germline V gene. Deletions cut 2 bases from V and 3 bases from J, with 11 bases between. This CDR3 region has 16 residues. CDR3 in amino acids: CASSQLRSGGANVLTF. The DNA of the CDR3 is TGCGCCAGCAGCCAACTTCGATCCGGTGGGGCCAACGTCCTGACTTTC.

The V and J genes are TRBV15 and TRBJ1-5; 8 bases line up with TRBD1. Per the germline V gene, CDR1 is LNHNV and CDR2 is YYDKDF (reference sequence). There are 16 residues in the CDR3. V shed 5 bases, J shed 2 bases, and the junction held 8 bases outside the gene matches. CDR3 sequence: CATSWQGAVGNQPQHF. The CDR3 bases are TGTGCCACCAGCTGGCAGGGGGCTGTGGGCAATCAGCCCCAGCATTTT.

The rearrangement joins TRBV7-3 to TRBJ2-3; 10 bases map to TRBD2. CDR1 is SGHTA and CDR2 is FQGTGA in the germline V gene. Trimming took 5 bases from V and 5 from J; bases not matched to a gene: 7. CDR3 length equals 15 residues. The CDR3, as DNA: TGTGCCAGCAGCGCTAGCGGGAGCTGGATAGATACGCAGTATTTT. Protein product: CASSASGSWIDTQYF.

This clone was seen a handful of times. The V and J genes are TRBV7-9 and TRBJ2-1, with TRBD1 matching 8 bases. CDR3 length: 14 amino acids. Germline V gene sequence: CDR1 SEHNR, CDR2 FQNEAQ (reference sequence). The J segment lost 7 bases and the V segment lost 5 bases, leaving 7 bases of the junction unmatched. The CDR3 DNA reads TGTGCCAGCAGCCGGACGGACAGGGCGAATGAGCAGTTCTTC. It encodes CASSRTDRANEQFF.

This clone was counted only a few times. The CDR3 reads CASSRQLNQPQHF. CDR3 in DNA: TGTGCCAGCAGTCGACAGTTAAATCAGCCCCAGCATTTT. J is TRBJ1-5 and V is TRBV7-2; maybe TRBD1 (5 bases). V lost 6 bases and J 4 bases, leaving 10 bases between the germline ends. The germline V gene encodes CDR1 SGHTA and CDR2 FQGNSA. The CDR3 loop spans 13 amino acids.

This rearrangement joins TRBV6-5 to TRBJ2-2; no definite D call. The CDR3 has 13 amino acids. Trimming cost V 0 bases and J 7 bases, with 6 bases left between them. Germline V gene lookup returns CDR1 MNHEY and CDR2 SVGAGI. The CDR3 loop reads CASSYSRIGELFF. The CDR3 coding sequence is TGTGCCAGCAGTTACTCGAGAATCGGGGAGCTGTTTTTT.

The CDR3 protein is CASSPLSFETQYF. For the CDR3, the DNA is TGTGCCAGCTCACCACTCTCTTTCGAGACCCAGTACTTC. V is TRBV18 and J is TRBJ2-5; D call uncertain. CDR3 length: 13 amino acids. Germline values: CDR1 KGHSH, CDR2 LQKENI. V was cut by 1 base and J by 5 bases, with 8 bases left in between.

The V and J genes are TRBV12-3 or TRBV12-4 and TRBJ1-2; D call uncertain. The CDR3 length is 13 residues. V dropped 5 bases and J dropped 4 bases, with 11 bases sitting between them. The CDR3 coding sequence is TGTGCCAGCAGTCCACGGAGCGGCTATGGCTACACCTTC. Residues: CASSPRSGYGYTF.

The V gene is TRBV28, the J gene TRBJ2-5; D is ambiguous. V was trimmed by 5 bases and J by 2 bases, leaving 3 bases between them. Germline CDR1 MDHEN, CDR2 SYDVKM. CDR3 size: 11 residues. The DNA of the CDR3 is TGTGCCAGCAGTCTACAAGAGACCCAGTACTTC. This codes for CASSLQETQYF. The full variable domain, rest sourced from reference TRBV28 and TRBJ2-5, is DVKVTQSSRYLVKRTGEKVFLECVQDMDHENMFWYRQDPGLGLRLIYFSYDVKMKEKGDIPEGYSVSREKKERFSLILESASTNQTSMYLCASSLQETQYFGPGTRLLVL.

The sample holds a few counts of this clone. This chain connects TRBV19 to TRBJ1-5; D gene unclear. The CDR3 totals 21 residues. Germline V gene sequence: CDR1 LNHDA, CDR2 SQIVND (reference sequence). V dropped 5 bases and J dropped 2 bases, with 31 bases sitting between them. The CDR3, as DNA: TGTGCCAGTAGTGCCTCCCCCCGGGCCGGACTTAACATAGTAGGCAATCAGCCCCAGCATTTT. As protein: CASSASPRAGLNIVGNQPQHF.

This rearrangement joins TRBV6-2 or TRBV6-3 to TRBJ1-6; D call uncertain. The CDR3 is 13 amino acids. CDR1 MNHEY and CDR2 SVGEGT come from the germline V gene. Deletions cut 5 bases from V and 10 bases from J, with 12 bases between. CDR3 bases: TGTGCCAGCAGTGCGACCGGCGGATCACCCCTCCACTTT. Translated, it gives CASSATGGSPLHF.

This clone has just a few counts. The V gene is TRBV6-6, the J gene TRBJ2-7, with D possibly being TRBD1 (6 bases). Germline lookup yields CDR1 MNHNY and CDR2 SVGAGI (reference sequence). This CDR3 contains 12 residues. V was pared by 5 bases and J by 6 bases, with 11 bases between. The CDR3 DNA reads TGTGCCAGCAGTGGCAGGGGTAGCGAGCAGTACTTC. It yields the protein CASSGRGSEQYF.

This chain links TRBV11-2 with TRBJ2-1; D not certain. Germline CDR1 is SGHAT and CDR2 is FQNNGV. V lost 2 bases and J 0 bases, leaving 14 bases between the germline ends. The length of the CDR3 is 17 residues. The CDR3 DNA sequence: TGTGCCAGCAGCTTATATGTGGAACACTACTCCTACAATGAGCAGTTCTTC. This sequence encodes CASSLYVEHYSYNEQFF.

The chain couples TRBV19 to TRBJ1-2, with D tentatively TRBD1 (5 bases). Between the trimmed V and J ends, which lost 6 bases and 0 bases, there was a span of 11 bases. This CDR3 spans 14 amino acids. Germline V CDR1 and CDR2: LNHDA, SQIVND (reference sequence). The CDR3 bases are TGTGCCAGTAGGGCGGGGGGGACTAACTATGGCTACACCTTC. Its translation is CASRAGGTNYGYTF.